This TCR beta chain was sequenced during a study of blood T cell repertoires in COVID-19 (dated by TCRdb to about 2020). Regarding the research as a whole: Samples from collaborators originated in the United States, Italy and Spain and spanned both the acute and convalescent phases of COVID-19. The material from the prospective study consisted of cDNA or gDNA derived from T cells, B-cell-depleted T cells, or PBMCs. The dataset comprised deeply sampled blood TCRbeta repertoires from subjects exposed to, actively infected with, or recovered from COVID-19. The repertoires were released in a freely available public database intended as a resource for research on the immune response to SARS-CoV-2. The samples were drawn from two sources: the first 160 participants of the ongoing ImmuneRACE study, and 1,200 or so subjects contributed by 6 global collaborators. Sample metadata almost always included a de-identified subject ID, COVID-19 status, age in years and sex. Where available, HLA class I and class II types were obtained from metadata supplied by the sample provider rather than from assay-based typing. Summary of the overall study and its limitations: How much clinical and demographic metadata was included differed by source and by participant, and the metadata was provided uncurated.

TCRbeta CDR3 regions were amplified from genomic DNA by means of the immunoSEQ Assay, a bias-controlled multiplex PCR. In the original analysis: Within the assay, amplification of reference gene primers was used to estimate how many nucleated cells each sample contained. To quantify the absolute abundance of each unique TCRbeta CDR3 rearrangement, sequence reads were collapsed and filtered. Productive Simpson clonality was computed per sample as the square root of Simpson's diversity index over productive rearrangements. This immuneACCESS table, as held by TCRdb, lists in-frame sequences with V and J called but not all clones. Of the missing ones, under half trace to an unresolved V gene in checked studies; the others have no known cause. V and J calls and clone size follow that table, whereas D and trimming were derived from the DNA. For this sample there are 400,000 to 450,000 clones; 85% to 90% appear just once. The ten largest make up roughly 0.78% of the sample.

At one collaborating source in Seattle, patients were enrolled during active infection and were followed longitudinally through the course of disease. Collaborating institutions collected whole blood in K2EDTA tubes following their own protocols. Collaborator samples were shipped for TCRbeta analysis as frozen whole blood, isolated PBMCs, or DNA extracted from either sample type. This clone came up many times. Its binding antigen is unknown. Per-base qualities were not stored, and no clone one base away is much larger. This TCR came from a man aged 18 to 30 with COVID-19, enrolled during active disease. The sample consisted of peripheral blood.

The sequenced DNA is TGCGCCAGCAGCCCTTGGGGGCAGCGGGGGGACACTGAAGCTTTCTTT. It translates to CASSPWGQRGDTEAFF. The rearranged segments are TRBV5-1 and TRBJ1-1, with TRBD1 perhaps the D gene, on 6 matching bases. CDR1 and CDR2 were assigned from the germline V gene as SGHRS and YFSETQ. V is clipped by 4 bases and J by 3 bases, and the sequence between their germline boundaries is 19 bases long. Reading from cysteine to phenylalanine, the CDR3 counts 16 amino acids. This entry keeps only the CDR3 DNA: 48 bases, framed from base 1.